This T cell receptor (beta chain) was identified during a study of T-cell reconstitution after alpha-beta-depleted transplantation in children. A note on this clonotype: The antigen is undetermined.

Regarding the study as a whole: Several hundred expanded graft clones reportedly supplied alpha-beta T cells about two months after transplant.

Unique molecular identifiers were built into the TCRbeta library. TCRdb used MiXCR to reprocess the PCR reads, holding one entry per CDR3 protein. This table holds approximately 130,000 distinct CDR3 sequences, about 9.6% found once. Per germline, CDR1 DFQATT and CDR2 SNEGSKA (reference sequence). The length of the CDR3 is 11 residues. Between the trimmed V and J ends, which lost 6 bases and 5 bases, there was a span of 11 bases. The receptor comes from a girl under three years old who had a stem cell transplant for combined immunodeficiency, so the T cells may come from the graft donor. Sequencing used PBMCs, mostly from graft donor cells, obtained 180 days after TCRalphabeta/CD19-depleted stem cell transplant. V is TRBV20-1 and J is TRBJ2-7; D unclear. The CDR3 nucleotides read TGCAGTGCCTCCCCTTTTCACGAGCAGTACTTC. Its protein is CSASPFHEQYF.